This T cell receptor beta chain was captured in a study of CD8+ T cells in alopecia areata. After isolation, RNA underwent reverse transcription to generate cDNA as the sequencing template. Some clones are missing from TCRdb's copy, which holds only in-frame ones; the method was immunoSEQ multiplex PCR. The sample presents thousands of clones, none singletons. This CDR3 is 12 amino acids long. CDR1 NNHNN and CDR2 SYGAGS come from the germline V gene (reference sequence). Stated time point: mouse skin 3 weeks after grafting. The sample holds many counts of this clone. Gene names denote mouse genes. The read ends 4 residues early relative to the CDR3; the germline J gene fills the gap.

The receptor comes from a C3H/HeJ mouse with alopecia areata. The MHC haplotype of the strain is H2-k. The chain employs TRBV13-2 and TRBJ1-2; the D gene is possibly TRBD1 (5 bases). The starting material was skin, obtained at week 3. CDR3 DNA (partial): TGTGCCAGCGGTGATGCAGGGTTC. Protein: CASGDAGF. The full CDR3 reads CASGDAGFDYTF.